Each of the 25 T cell receptor beta chains below was sequenced from the same sample in a study of breast tumors, draining lymph nodes, adjacent tissues. Samples came from axillary lymph nodes draining the breast cancer. Each CDR3 protein is one row after TCRdb ran MiXCR on the multiplex PCR reads. In the table there are some 170,000 distinct CDR3 sequences, approximately 33% of which are singletons. The sample comprised axillary lymph node tissue. The receptors derive from a female donor with breast cancer. Some clones in this sample may be carry-over from other donors' samples.

This clonotype was counted at least ten times. This chain joins TRBV19 and TRBJ1-5; possible D gene TRBD1, 6 bases. V lost 1 base and J lost 0, with 13 bases in between. This CDR3 spans 17 amino acids. The germline gives CDR1 LNHDA, CDR2 SQIVND (reference sequence). Here the CDR3 reads CASSIVGAGSSNQPQHF. For the CDR3, the DNA is TGTGCCAGTAGTATAGTGGGGGCAGGGTCTAGCAATCAGCCCCAGCATTTT.

As concerns this clonotype: A read error may explain this, as a much larger clone is one base away. The chain combines TRBV27 with TRBJ2-2, with TRBD1 identical over 10 bases. The CDR3 is 14 residues long. The germline CDR1 and CDR2 sequences are MNHEY and SMNVEV (reference sequence). V was clipped by 6 bases and J by 3 bases; unmatched bases: 1. In DNA, the CDR3 is TGTGCCAGCAGGGGGACAGGGGACACCGGGGAGCTGTTTTTT. Amino acid sequence: CASRGTGDTGELFF.

This clonotype was counted many times. The rearrangement joins TRBV7-6 to TRBJ1-2; 9 bases map to TRBD1. J lost 7 bases, V lost 5 bases, and 5 bases had no gene match. The CDR3 sequence is 13 residues long. CDR1 SGHVS and CDR2 FNYEAQ come from the germline V gene. Here the CDR3 DNA reads TGTGCCAGCAGCCAGGGACAGGGCTCTGGCTACACCTTC. The encoded protein is CASSQGQGSGYTF.

This clonotype was detected ten times or more. This chain uses TRBV19 with TRBJ2-1; either TRBD1 or TRBD2 may supply D (5 bases each). Germline-derived CDR1 and CDR2 are LNHDA and SQIVND (reference sequence). CDR3 length: 15 amino acids. V dropped 8 bases and J dropped 1 base, with 15 bases sitting between them. The CDR3 reads CASHPSEGSYNEQFF. For the CDR3, the DNA is TGTGCCAGTCACCCGAGCGAGGGGTCCTACAATGAGCAGTTCTTC.

This clonotype was observed many times. The chain joins TRBV12-5 to TRBJ1-6, with TRBD1 as a possible D gene (5 bases). The ends were cut back, 4 bases at V and 7 bases at J, with 26 bases in the middle. Germline loops: CDR1 LGHNT, CDR2 FRNRAP. The CDR3 loop spans 19 amino acids. The CDR3 nucleotides are TGTGCTAGTGGTTACGTCGGGGGGGAAGAAACCTTTGGGAATTCACCCCTCCACTTT. This sequence encodes CASGYVGGEETFGNSPLHF. Combining the CDR3 with reference TRBV12-5 and TRBJ1-6 gives the whole variable domain DARVTQTPRHKVTEMGQEVTMRCQPILGHNTVFWYRQTMMQGLELLAYFRNRAPLDDSGMPKDRFSAEMPDATLATLKIQPSEPRDSAVYFCASGYVGGEETFGNSPLHFGNGTRLTVT.

The genes are TRBV5-1 and TRBJ2-3; perhaps TRBD2 as D (5 bases). The CDR3 consists of 14 residues. The V gene lost 0 bases and the J gene lost 4 bases, with 9 bases spanning the gap. Germline lookup yields CDR1 SGHRS and CDR2 YFSETQ. The DNA of the CDR3 is TGCGCCAGCAGCTTGGCACGGGGAGCAGATACGCAGTATTTT. It is translated as CASSLARGADTQYF.

With respect to this clonotype: One end of the junction fails to match germline, which may point to a read error. This chain links TRBV5-1 with TRBJ2-2, with TRBD1 identical over 9 bases. CDR3 length: 17 residues. CDR1 is SGHRS, CDR2 YFSETQ, per germline. The CDR3 sequence is CDSSHKGTGRNTGELFF. CDR3 in DNA: TGCGACAGCAGCCACAAAGGGACAGGGAGGAACACCGGGGAGCTGTTTTTT. The variable domain in full, completed from reference TRBV5-1 and TRBJ2-2, reads KAGVTQTPRYLIKTRGQQVTLSCSPISGHRSVSWYQQTPGQGLQFLFEYFSETQRNKGNFPGRFSGRQFSNSRSEMNVSTLELGDSALYLCDSSHKGTGRNTGELFFGEGSRLTVL.

Concerning this clonotype: The conserved phenylalanine or tryptophan normally closing the CDR3 is absent here, so this likely arose from a read error. V gene TRBV7-3 combines with J gene TRBJ2-1; D possibly uses TRBD1 or TRBD2 (5 bases each). The CDR3 runs to 14 residues. CDR1 is SGHTA and CDR2 is FQGTGA in the germline V gene. The ends were cut back, 5 bases at V and 10 bases at J, with 18 bases in the middle. The CDR3 here is CASSRDVMADEQFL. DNA for the CDR3: TGTGCCAGCAGCAGGGACGTAATGGCCGACGAGCAGTTCCTC.

The chain uses TRBV7-9 and TRBJ2-3, with a possible D match to TRBD1 (7 bases). This CDR3 comprises 15 residues. Trimming cost V 5 bases and J 1 base, with 13 bases left between them. In germline, CDR1 is SEHNR, CDR2 FQNEAQ (reference sequence). This CDR3 reads CASSPQGGRTDTQYF. The CDR3 DNA is TGTGCCAGCAGCCCCCAGGGGGGACGCACAGATACGCAGTATTTT.

This clonotype showed up many times. One end of the junction does not line up with germline, which may come from a read error. The chain joins TRBV7-2 to TRBJ2-1; 10 bases match TRBD2. CDR3 length: 16 residues. Germline V gene data show CDR1 as SGHTA and CDR2 as FQGNSA. CDR3 DNA: TGTGCCAGCAGCTTAGTACCGGCTAGCGGGAGAGGGTCCCTCCCCTTC. This gives the protein CASSLVPASGRGSLPF.

This clonotype was counted between two and nine times. This sequence may be a read error, since a much larger clone differs from it by one base. Given the absence of the conserved phenylalanine or tryptophan at the CDR3 end, a read error is likely. This sequence joins TRBV9 and TRBJ2-1; no clear D gene. The CDR3 loop spans 13 amino acids. Germline V gene lookup returns CDR1 SGDLS and CDR2 YYNGEE. Trimming took off 3 bases at V and 13 bases at J, with 17 bases between the two ends. CDR3: CASSGQWESTQFS. The CDR3 DNA follows: TGTGCCAGCAGCGGCCAGTGGGAATCTACTCAGTTCTCC.

This clonotype has ten or more counts. The genes are TRBV4-1 and TRBJ2-3; D unresolved. The CDR3 contains 13 residues. Germline CDR1 MGHRA, CDR2 YSYEKL. V gave up 8 bases and J gave up 2 bases, with 11 bases separating them. CDR3 bases: TGCGCCAGCGGAGTGGGGATCACAGATACGCAGTATTTT. This codes for CASGVGITDTQYF.

To note about this clonotype: A single base separates this from a much larger clone, so it may be a read error. The chain links TRBV5-4 to TRBJ2-7; D may correspond to TRBD1 or TRBD2 (5 bases each). The CDR3 sequence is 15 residues long. Germline CDR1 SGHNT, CDR2 YYREEE (reference sequence). V gave up 2 bases and J gave up 3 bases, with 15 bases separating them. The CDR3 here is CASSFGDPRNYEQYF. CDR3 bases: TGTGCCAGCAGCTTTGGGGACCCACGTAACTACGAGCAGTACTTC.

This clonotype came up many times. The junction departs from germline at one end; a sequencing error may be responsible. The chain couples TRBV6-6 to TRBJ2-7; D perhaps matches TRBD2 (5 bases). Germline CDR1 and CDR2: MNHNY and SVGAGI (reference sequence). CDR3 length: 16 residues. In nucleotides, the CDR3 is TGTGCCAGCAGTCACTCCAAGGCAGACTACTCATACGAGCAGTACTTC. Encoded protein: CASSHSKADYSYEQYF.

At least ten counts were recorded for this clonotype. The chain joins TRBV19 to TRBJ2-2; 8 nucleotides line up with TRBD1. With V trimmed by 6 bases and J by 7 bases, 4 bases remained unmatched. CDR1 is LNHDA and CDR2 is SQIVND in the germline V gene (reference sequence). This CDR3 is 13 amino acids long. CDR3 in DNA: TGTGCCAGTAGCCTACAGGGGGTCGGGGAGCTGTTTTTT. It specifies CASSLQGVGELFF.

This clonotype came up a few times. Mismatch with germline at one junction end may stem from a read error. The chain is built from TRBV6-2 or TRBV6-3 and TRBJ1-5; D is ambiguous. The germline gives CDR1 MNHEY, CDR2 SVGEGT. The CDR3 sequence is 14 residues long. Here the CDR3 reads CASSHSLVGQPQHF. CDR3 DNA sequence: TGTGCCAGCAGTCACTCCCTAGTAGGCCAGCCCCAGCATTTT.

A word on this clonotype: One junction end does not reproduce the germline sequence, and a read error may be involved. The rearrangement joins TRBV20-1 to TRBJ1-2, with TRBD1 matching over 12 bases. Germline CDR1 reads DFQATT; CDR2 reads SNEGSKA (reference sequence). The CDR3 consists of 16 residues. DNA of the CDR3: TGCAGTGCTAGGGGACAGGGGGCCGTTAATAACTATGCCTACACCTTC. Protein product: CSARGQGAVNNYAYTF.

This clonotype was observed a handful of times. The chain carries TRBV28 and TRBJ2-7; 9 bases match TRBD2. V was clipped by 3 bases and J by 2 bases; unmatched bases: 8. This CDR3 comprises 16 residues. Germline V gene sequence: CDR1 MDHEN, CDR2 SYDVKM. The DNA of the CDR3 is TGTGCCAGCAGTTTCGGGCCAGCGGGGGGCCCCTACGAGCAGTACTTC. Translating gives CASSFGPAGGPYEQYF. Full variable domain (rest looked up from reference TRBV28 and TRBJ2-7): DVKVTQSSRYLVKRTGEKVFLECVQDMDHENMFWYRQDPGLGLRLIYFSYDVKMKEKGDIPEGYSVSREKKERFSLILESASTNQTSMYLCASSFGPAGGPYEQYFGPGTRLTVT.

This chain links TRBV6-5 with TRBJ1-2; 11 bases line up with TRBD1. The germline CDR1 and CDR2 sequences are MNHEY and SVGAGI. Germline trimming cut 7 bases from V and 10 bases from J; bases unmatched to any gene: 14. CDR3 length: 15 amino acids. CDR3 in DNA: TGTGCCAGCACCGGGACAGGGGGGCCCTACGGTGACTACACCTTC. It codes for CASTGTGGPYGDYTF.

The chain couples TRBV9 to TRBJ1-2; tentatively, D is TRBD1 (5 bases). V was shortened by 4 bases and J by 0 bases, with 16 bases between the two germline ends. This CDR3 has 16 residues. Germline V lookup: CDR1 SGDLS, CDR2 YYNGEE. The DNA of the CDR3 is TGTGCCAGCAGCTTGTCTTTAGGGGAGCCTAACTATGGCTACACCTTC. It is translated as CASSLSLGEPNYGYTF.

This clonotype was recorded many times. This rearrangement joins TRBV6-2 or TRBV6-3 to TRBJ2-3; 8 bases map to TRBD2. Germline V gene data show CDR1 as MNHEY and CDR2 as SVGEGT. J lost 4 bases, V lost 5 bases, and 11 bases had no gene match. This CDR3 spans 16 amino acids. The CDR3, as DNA: TGTGCCAGCAGTCCCGCGCGGGGGCGGGGGGCAGATACGCAGTATTTT. Its translation is CASSPARGRGADTQYF.

In this sample, this clonotype turned up many times. The chain combines TRBV6-2 or TRBV6-3 with TRBJ2-7, with 8 bases matching TRBD2. CDR1 MNHEY and CDR2 SVGEGT come from the germline V gene. This CDR3 has 15 residues. J lost 3 bases, V lost 4 bases, and 8 bases had no gene match. CDR3: CASSLKRETYYEQYF. The CDR3 nucleotides are TGTGCCAGCAGTTTAAAGCGGGAGACCTACTACGAGCAGTACTTC.

This clonotype occurred many times. The chain recombines TRBV2 with TRBJ2-3; D possibly uses TRBD1 or TRBD2 (5 bases each). This CDR3 has 14 amino acids. CDR1 and CDR2 (germline): SNHLY, FYNNEI. V was clipped by 6 bases and J by 6 bases, with 16 bases between them. DNA for the CDR3: TGTGCCAGCAGATCGAGAGGGGTCAGGGATACGCAGTATTTT. Amino acids: CASRSRGVRDTQYF.

Remarks on this clonotype: At one boundary the junction diverges from the germline segment, which might be a read error. The rearrangement links TRBV30 to TRBJ2-3, with D unresolved. This CDR3 is built from 12 residues. Germline V gene lookup returns CDR1 GTSNPN and CDR2 SVGIG (reference sequence). The CDR3 sequence is CARSVSTETQYF. As DNA, the CDR3 is TGTGCCCGGAGTGTTAGCACAGAGACGCAGTATTTT.

There are many counts of this clonotype. This chain joins TRBV14 and TRBJ2-3, with a possible D match to TRBD1 (6 bases). The CDR3 contains 15 residues. Trimming left V 4 bases short and J 3 bases short, with 14 bases between. Germline CDR1 SGHDN, CDR2 FVKESK. CDR3 protein: CASSRGRGSTDTQYF. For the CDR3, the DNA is TGTGCCAGCAGCCGGGGCAGGGGAAGTACAGATACGCAGTATTTT.